The clone carrying this T cell receptor (beta chain) was seen many times. Its matching antigen is unknown. This related bone marrow graft donor gave peripheral blood on the day of marrow donation. This record belongs to a study of T cells after posttransplantation cyclophosphamide. Libraries were prepared by immunoSEQ multiplex PCR; TCRdb keeps only in-frame clonotypes and omits some of them. Observed are some 40,000 clones, no singletons, with the top ten taking about 5%. Findings and caveats of the study: Later post-transplant blood repertoires were often dominated by donor CD8+ memory clones. After PTCy, TRB diversity resembled that of CNI/methotrexate controls. Tissue-infiltrating T cells from skin or gut overlapped little with blood T cells.

Germline CDR1 reads DFQATT; CDR2 reads SNEGSKA (reference sequence). The CDR3 spans 11 residues. Trimming pared 5 bases from V and 10 bases from J, leaving 14 bases between. The chain carries TRBV20-1 and TRBJ1-1; a possible D gene is TRBD1 (6 bases). The receptor comes from a woman aged 50 to 60 in good health and a related stem cell transplant donor. Sample: PBMCs. CDR3 coding DNA: TGCAGTGCTCCTCAGGGGTCGGGAGCTTTCTTT. Encoded protein: CSAPQGSGAFF.